This is a list of T cell receptor beta chains from one sample in a study of graft-versus-host responses after intestinal transplantation. Clones were read by immunoSEQ multiplex PCR, and TCRdb kept only the in-frame ones, dropping some. The sample yields approximately 18,000 clones, roughly nine tenths seen once. Sequences were derived from PBMCs, sampled just over 230 days after intestinal transplant. The receptors come from a human patient who received an intestinal transplant, so some T cells may come from the graft donor. Both conserved end residues are part of each CDR3. The D gene is left open where the match is weak. Some rows have no size entry. The others give once, few or many, or a class for an expanded clone.

V,size,D,J,DNA,CDR3
TRBV2,few,NA,TRBJ2-1,TGTGCCAGCAGTGAACGGAGTTACAATGAGCAGTTCTTC,CASSERSYNEQFF
TRBV7-9,NA,NA,TRBJ1-6,TGTGCCAGCAGCTTGGGATTAGAGGGGGTTGGTAATTCACCCCTCCACTTT,CASSLGLEGVGNSPLHF
TRBV5-1,few,NA,TRBJ1-4,TGCGCCAGCAGCTGGGGACAAAATAATGAAAAACTGTTTTTT,CASSWGQNNEKLFF
TRBV7-2,NA,TRBD2,TRBJ2-3,TGTGCCAGCAGCTTAGCCCGGGGGGGGACAGATACGCAGTATTTT,CASSLARGGTDTQYF
TRBV7-6,NA,NA,TRBJ1-1,TGTGCCAGCAGCTTAGAAGCCGGGAACACTGAAGCTTTCTTT,CASSLEAGNTEAFF
TRBV29-1,NA,NA,TRBJ2-1,TGCAGCGGCCGAGGGGGTTCTAACAATGAGCAGTTCTTC,CSGRGGSNNEQFF
TRBV7-8,NA,NA,TRBJ1-2,TGTGCCAGCAGCTTAGCGGCAGGATCTACCTATGGCTACACCTTC,CASSLAAGSTYGYTF
TRBV12-2,NA,NA,TRBJ1-5,TGTGCAAGTCGCTTATGGGGGAATAGCAATCAGCCCCAGCATTTT,CASRLWGNSNQPQHF
TRBV6-1,NA,NA,TRBJ2-5,TGTGCCAGCAGCGCCACACTGGGGGTTGAGGAGACCCAGTACTTC,CASSATLGVEETQYF
TRBV6-1,few,TRBD2,TRBJ2-3,TGTGCCAGCAGGGAAATAGCGGGGGGAGTAGATACGCAGTATTTT,CASREIAGGVDTQYF
TRBV2,NA,TRBD1,TRBJ1-5,TGTGCCAGCACTTCTCAGGGGGGGAATCAGCCCCAGCATTTT,CASTSQGGNQPQHF
TRBV27,NA,NA,TRBJ2-3,TGTGCCAGCAGTCCGCTGGGGGGTAGAGATACGCAGTATTTT,CASSPLGGRDTQYF
TRBV6-5,NA,NA,TRBJ1-6,TGTGCCAGCACACAGGGATTGGATTCACCCCTCCACTTT,CASTQGLDSPLHF
TRBV6-5,NA,NA,TRBJ1-2,TGTGCCAGCAGTTACCAGGCCCATTATGGCTACACCTTC,CASSYQAHYGYTF
TRBV30,NA,TRBD1,TRBJ2-7,TGTGCCGGGGGGACAGGGGTCGGGGGCTACGAGCAGTACTTC,CAGGTGVGGYEQYF
TRBV19,NA,NA,TRBJ2-3,TGTGCCAGTAGTATTATTTGGGCTAGCCAGAGCACAGATACGCAGTATTTT,CASSIIWASQSTDTQYF
TRBV29-1,NA,NA,TRBJ1-2,TGCAGCGTTGTACAGGGAGTTCATCCCGACTATGGCTACACCTTC,CSVVQGVHPDYGYTF
TRBV9,NA,NA,TRBJ2-5,TGTGCCAGCAGCGTTGGCGGAGGGGGACGAGAGACCCAGTACTTC,CASSVGGGGRETQYF
TRBV6-4,NA,NA,TRBJ1-1,TGTGCCAGCTCGAGACTCCCTTTGACCGTTTACACTGAAGCTTTCTTT,CASSRLPLTVYTEAFF
TRBV27,NA,TRBD1,TRBJ2-7,TGTGCCAGCAGTCCGACAGGGGCCGCGGGGCACCCCTACGAGCAGTACTTC,CASSPTGAAGHPYEQYF
TRBV5-4,NA,TRBD1,TRBJ2-3,TGTGCCAGCAGCCCGTCGACAGGGAGAGATACGCAGTATTTT,CASSPSTGRDTQYF
TRBV6-1,NA,TRBD1,TRBJ1-2,TGTGCCAGCAGAGACAGGGGGCACTCCTATGGCTACACCTTC,CASRDRGHSYGYTF
TRBV7-9,NA,NA,TRBJ2-7,TGTGCCAGCAGCAAAGCCGGGACACCCTACGAGCAGTACTTC,CASSKAGTPYEQYF
TRBV4-1,NA,TRBD2,TRBJ2-5,TGCGCCAGCAGCCCTAGCGGGGGGACTCCCCAAGAGACCCAGTACTTC,CASSPSGGTPQETQYF
TRBV6-5,NA,NA,TRBJ1-2,TGTGCCAGCACCCAGGGAGGTCCCTCCTATGGCTACACCTTC,CASTQGGPSYGYTF
TRBV27,NA,NA,TRBJ2-1,TGTGCCAGCAGTAATCGAGGGGACAATGAGCAGTTCTTC,CASSNRGDNEQFF
TRBV14,NA,NA,TRBJ2-7,TGTGCCAGCAGCCCCAGTGGAGGCGAGCAGTACTTC,CASSPSGGEQYF
TRBV19,NA,NA,TRBJ2-2,TGTGCCAGTGGGCTAGGACCGAACACCGGGGAGCTGTTTTTT,CASGLGPNTGELFF
TRBV7-8,once,NA,TRBJ1-1,TGTGCCAGCACCCGATACCTGAATCGCATGAACACTGAAGCTTTCTTT,CASTRYLNRMNTEAFF
TRBV7-2,NA,NA,TRBJ2-5,TGTGCCAGCAGCGGACGTCCGTGGCCCCAAGAGACCCAGTACTTC,CASSGRPWPQETQYF
TRBV6-6,NA,NA,TRBJ1-3,TGTGCCAGCAGTTCCCTCCCGGGGTACTCTGGAAACACCATATATTTT,CASSSLPGYSGNTIYF
TRBV7-9,NA,NA,TRBJ2-1,TGTGCCAGCAGCATCAATGAGCAGTTCTTC,CASSINEQFF
TRBV6-5,NA,NA,TRBJ1-6,TGTGCCAGCAGTTACGACAGGAGTAATACACCCCTCCACTTT,CASSYDRSNTPLHF
TRBV11-3,NA,NA,TRBJ1-2,TGTGCCTCCGCCTCGAGGGTCCACTATGGCTACACCTTC,CASASRVHYGYTF
TRBV19,NA,TRBD1,TRBJ1-2,TGTGCCAGTCGGTCTCCGGGACAGGGATCCTATGGCTACACCTTC,CASRSPGQGSYGYTF
TRBV7-9,NA,NA,TRBJ1-5,TGTGCCAGCAGCTCTGGGTTGGGAGAGGATCAGCCCCAGCATTTT,CASSSGLGEDQPQHF
TRBV5-6,NA,TRBD1,TRBJ1-2,TGTGCCAGCAGCAAGGGACAGGCCTATGGCTACACCTTC,CASSKGQAYGYTF
TRBV6-5,few,TRBD2,TRBJ2-2,TGTGCCAGCAGTGTGCAAGCGGGGGGGCCAGGGGAGCTGTTTTTT,CASSVQAGGPGELFF
TRBV6-1,NA,NA,TRBJ1-1,TGTGCCAGCAAGGCAGACCTGGACACTGAAGCTTTCTTT,CASKADLDTEAFF
TRBV15,NA,TRBD2,TRBJ2-1,TGTGCCACCAGCAGAGCTAGCGGGGGGTCCAATGAGCAGTTCTTC,CATSRASGGSNEQFF
TRBV5-1,NA,NA,TRBJ2-5,TGCGCCAGCAGCTTGGGCGGGGTCCAAGAGACCCAGTACTTC,CASSLGGVQETQYF
TRBV6-1,NA,TRBD2,TRBJ2-7,TGTGCCAGCAGGCTTAGCGGGGGTAGCTCCTACGAGCAGTACTTC,CASRLSGGSSYEQYF
TRBV9,NA,NA,TRBJ1-1,TGTGCCAGCAGCGTAGACCCGGGGTCGGGCACTGAAGCTTTCTTT,CASSVDPGSGTEAFF
TRBV30,NA,NA,TRBJ2-4,TGTGCCCTCGCCGGTAGATTTAACATTCAGTACTTC,CALAGRFNIQYF
TRBV7-6,NA,NA,TRBJ2-1,TGTGCCAGCAGCAACCCCCACACCCAGGGCTCAGCCTACAATGAGCAGTTCTTC,CASSNPHTQGSAYNEQFF
TRBV19,once,TRBD1,TRBJ1-2,TGTGCCAGTAGAAGGGACAGGTTGTCCTATGGCTACACCTTC,CASRRDRLSYGYTF
TRBV19,NA,TRBD1,TRBJ1-2,TGTGCCAGTAGTGGTCGAGGGGGCAACTATGGCTACACCTTC,CASSGRGGNYGYTF
TRBV5-1,NA,TRBD1,TRBJ2-1,TGCGCCAGCAGCTTGGGACAGGGGGGTGAGCAGTTCTTC,CASSLGQGGEQFF
TRBV29-1,NA,NA,TRBJ1-2,TGCAGCGTTGTAGTAGGGCCAGACGGCTACACCTTC,CSVVVGPDGYTF
TRBV19,NA,NA,TRBJ1-5,TGTGCCAGTACTTACTCAGGGCGCCAGCATTTT,CASTYSGRQHF
TRBV6-6,NA,TRBD2,TRBJ2-1,TGTGCCAGCAGTTACGCGGGGGTGAACGATGAGCAGTTCTTC,CASSYAGVNDEQFF
TRBV5-4,NA,NA,TRBJ1-3,TGTGCCAGCAGCTTCGAGGGGGTCGGTGGGGACACCATATATTTT,CASSFEGVGGDTIYF
TRBV14,NA,TRBD1,TRBJ2-5,TGTGCCAGCAGTCCACGGGGACAGCAGACCCAGTACTTC,CASSPRGQQTQYF
TRBV2,NA,TRBD1,TRBJ1-2,TGTGCCAGCATAGGGACTGACAGGGTTGGCTACACCTTC,CASIGTDRVGYTF
TRBV4-2,NA,NA,TRBJ2-4,TGTGCCAGCAGCCCCCTTCGGAGATTAGGCGGGGACATTCAGTACTTC,CASSPLRRLGGDIQYF